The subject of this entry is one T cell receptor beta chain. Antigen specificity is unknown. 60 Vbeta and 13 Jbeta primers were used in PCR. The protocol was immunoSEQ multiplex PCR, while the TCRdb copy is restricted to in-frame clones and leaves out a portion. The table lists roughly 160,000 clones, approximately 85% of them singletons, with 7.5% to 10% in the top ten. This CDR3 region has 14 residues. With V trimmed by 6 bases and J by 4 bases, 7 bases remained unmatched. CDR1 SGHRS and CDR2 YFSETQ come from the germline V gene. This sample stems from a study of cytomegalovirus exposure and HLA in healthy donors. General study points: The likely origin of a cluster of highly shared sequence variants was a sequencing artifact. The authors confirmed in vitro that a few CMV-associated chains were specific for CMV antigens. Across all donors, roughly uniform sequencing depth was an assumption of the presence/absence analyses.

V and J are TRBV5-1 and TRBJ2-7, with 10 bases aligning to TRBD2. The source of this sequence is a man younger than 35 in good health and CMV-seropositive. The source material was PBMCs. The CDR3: CASTSTSGVYEQYF. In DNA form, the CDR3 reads TGCGCCAGCACCTCAACTAGCGGGGTTTACGAGCAGTACTTC.